Reported below is one T cell receptor beta chain. The data originate from a study of regulatory T cells in long-lasting Graves disease. Building the TCR beta libraries relied on iRepertoire HTBI primers, and CDR3 regions underwent Arm-PCR. In the authors' workflow: Across samples, over 55 TRBV and more than 13 TRBJ segments were found. Each CDR3 protein gets one entry after TCRdb re-called the multiplex PCR reads with MiXCR. TCRdb's processing, not the authors' own work, is the source of the V and J calls. This table has under 500,000 distinct CDR3 sequences, 20% appearing once. The sample's time point: persistent/refractory GD, antithyroid drugs over 5 years with positive TRAb. From PBMCs, RNA was extracted and then used to make the TCR library. J gave up 9 bases and V 0 bases, and 14 bases lay outside the gene matches. Germline V gene lookup returns CDR1 LGHNA and CDR2 YSLEER. CDR3 length equals 17 residues.

The V call is TRBV4-3, the J call TRBJ2-4; 7 nucleotides agree with TRBD1. The receptor's source is a female donor with Graves disease. The sample consisted of peripheral blood mononuclear cells (PBMCs), taken when the disease was refractory, from a patient treated with antithyroid drugs. CDR3 region: CASSQDSMTGLLAIQYF. For the CDR3, the DNA is TGCGCCAGCAGCCAAGATTCCATGACAGGGCTGTTGGCCATTCAGTACTTC.